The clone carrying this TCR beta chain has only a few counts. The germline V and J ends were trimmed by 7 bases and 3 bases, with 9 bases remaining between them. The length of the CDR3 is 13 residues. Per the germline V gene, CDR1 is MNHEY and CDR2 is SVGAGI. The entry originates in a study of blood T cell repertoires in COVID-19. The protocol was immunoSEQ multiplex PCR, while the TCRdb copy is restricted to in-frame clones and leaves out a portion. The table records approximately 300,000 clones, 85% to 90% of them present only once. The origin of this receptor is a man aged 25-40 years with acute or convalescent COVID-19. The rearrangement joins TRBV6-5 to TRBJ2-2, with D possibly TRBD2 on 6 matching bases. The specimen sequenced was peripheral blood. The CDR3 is CASNRGDTGELFF. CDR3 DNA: TGTGCCAGCAATCGCGGGGACACCGGGGAGCTGTTTTTT.